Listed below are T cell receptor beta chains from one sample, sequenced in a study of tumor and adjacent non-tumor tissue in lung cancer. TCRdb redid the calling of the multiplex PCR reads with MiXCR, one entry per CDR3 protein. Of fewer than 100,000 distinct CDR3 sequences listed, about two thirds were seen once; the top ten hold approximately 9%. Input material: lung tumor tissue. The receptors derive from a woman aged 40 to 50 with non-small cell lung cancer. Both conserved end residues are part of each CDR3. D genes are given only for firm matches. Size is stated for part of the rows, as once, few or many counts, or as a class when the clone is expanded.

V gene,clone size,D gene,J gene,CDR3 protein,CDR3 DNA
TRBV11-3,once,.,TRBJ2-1,CASSWERIEQFF,TGTGCCAGCAGCTGGGAGAGGATCGAACAGTTCTTC
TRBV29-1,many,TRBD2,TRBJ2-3,CSARHGAGTSGSSTDTQYF,TGCAGCGCCCGCCACGGCGCGGGGACTAGCGGGTCTAGCACAGATACGCAGTATTTT
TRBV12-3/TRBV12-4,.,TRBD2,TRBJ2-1,CVSSGTYNEQFF,TGTGTCAGCAGCGGGACCTACAATGAGCAGTTCTTC
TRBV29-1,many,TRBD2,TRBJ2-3,CSVDFSPAGLAYSDTQYF,TGCAGCGTTGACTTTTCCCCCGCGGGACTAGCTTATTCCGATACGCAGTATTTT
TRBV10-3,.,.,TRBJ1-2,CAIQSGRLYGYTF,TGTGCCATCCAATCGGGACGGCTCTATGGCTACACCTTC
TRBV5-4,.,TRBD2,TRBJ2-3,CASSLAGLAVKDTQYF,TGTGCCAGCAGCTTGGCCGGACTAGCGGTGAAGGATACGCAGTATTTT
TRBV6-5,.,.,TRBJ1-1,CASSSLGRDTYAFF,TGTGCCAGCAGCAGCCTGGGACGGGACACCTATGCTTTCTTT
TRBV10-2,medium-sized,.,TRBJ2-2,CASSHTGELFF,TGCGCCAGCAGCCACACCGGGGAGCTGTTTTTT
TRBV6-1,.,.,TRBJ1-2,CVSRTRGRDYGYTF,TGTGTTAGCAGGACACGGGGGAGGGACTATGGCTACACCTTC
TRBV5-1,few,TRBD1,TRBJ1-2,CASNIGTGPNYGYTF,TGCGCCAGCAATATTGGGACAGGTCCTAACTATGGCTACACCTTC
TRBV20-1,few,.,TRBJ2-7,CSARGGGGGGAYEQYF,TGCAGTGCTAGAGGCGGTGGGGGCGGTGGCGCCTACGAGCAGTACTTC
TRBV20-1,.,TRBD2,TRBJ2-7,CSAQPIAGRYKQYF,TGCAGTGCCCAGCCTATAGCGGGACGATACAAGCAGTACTTC
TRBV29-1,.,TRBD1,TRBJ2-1,CSASGQSIYNEQFF,TGCAGCGCCTCGGGACAGAGCATCTACAATGAGCAGTTCTTC
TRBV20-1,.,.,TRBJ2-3,CSARDPTDMQYF,TGCAGTGCTAGAGATCCAACAGATATGCAGTATTTT
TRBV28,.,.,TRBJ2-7,CASSLWSVGRSIEQYF,TGTGCCAGTAGTTTATGGAGCGTTGGCCGGTCTATCGAGCAGTACTTC
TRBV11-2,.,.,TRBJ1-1,CASSAFTRATEAFF,TGTGCCAGCAGCGCTTTCACAAGGGCCACTGAAGCTTTCTTT
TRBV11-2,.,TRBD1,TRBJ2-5,CASIKFGQAQETQSF,TGTGCCAGTATCAAATTCGGACAGGCACAAGAGACCCAGTCCTTC
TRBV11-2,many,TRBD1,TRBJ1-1,CASSLEGQGIMNTEAFF,TGTGCCAGCAGCTTAGAAGGACAGGGGATAATGAACACTGAAGCTTTCTTT
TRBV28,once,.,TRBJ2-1,CASTLPTFRGGRDEQFF,TGTGCCAGCACTTTACCCACGTTTAGGGGCGGGCGGGATGAGCAGTTCTTC
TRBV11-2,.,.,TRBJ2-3,CASLDLTYGADTQYF,TGTGCCAGCTTAGATCTTACGTATGGGGCAGATACGCAGTATTTT
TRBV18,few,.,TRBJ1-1,CASAIRGQSNSNAFF,TGTGCCAGCGCAATCCGCGGACAGTCGAACTCAAATGCTTTCTTT
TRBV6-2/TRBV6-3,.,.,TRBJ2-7,CVSSPEAMELSYEQYF,TGTGTCAGTAGTCCGGAAGCGATGGAACTCTCCTACGAGCAGTACTTC
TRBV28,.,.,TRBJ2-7,CASSSIQRTTYAQYF,TGTGCCAGCAGCTCAATCCAGCGGACCACCTACGCGCAGTACTTT
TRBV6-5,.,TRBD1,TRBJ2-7,CTSRLTGSYEQYF,TGTACCAGCAGGTTGACAGGGTCCTATGAGCAGTACTTC
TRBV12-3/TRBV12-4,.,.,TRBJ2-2,CANSPTANTGELFF,TGTGCTAACAGCCCGACAGCGAACACCGGGGAGCTGTTTTTT
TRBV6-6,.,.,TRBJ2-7,CASRPRHGHYAQYF,TGTGCCAGCAGACCCAGGCACGGGCACTACGCGCAGTACTTC
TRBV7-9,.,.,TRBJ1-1,CASSPPPQPSRAFF,TGTGCCAGCAGTCCCCCCCCCCAGCCCTCTAGGGCTTTCTTT
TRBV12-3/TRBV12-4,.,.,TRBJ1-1,CASNRDQGSEAFF,TGTGCCAGCAATAGGGATCAGGGGTCTGAAGCTTTCTTT
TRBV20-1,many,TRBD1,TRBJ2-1,CSVQTGVSYNEQFF,TGCAGTGTCCAGACAGGGGTGTCCTACAATGAGCAGTTCTTC
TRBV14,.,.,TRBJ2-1,CASSLLAPWTETFF,TGTGCCAGCAGCCTCTTGGCTCCCTGGACAGAGACGTTCTTC
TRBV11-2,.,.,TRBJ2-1,CVSSFSARGYNEQFF,TGTGTCAGCAGCTTTTCGGCTAGAGGATACAATGAGCAGTTCTTC
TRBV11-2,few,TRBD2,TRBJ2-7,CASSLTNGGGGYEQYF,TGTGCCAGCAGCCTGACTAACGGGGGGGGGGGCTACGAGCAGTACTTC
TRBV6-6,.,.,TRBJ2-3,CTSSVRNTDTQYF,TGTACCAGCTCGGTTAGGAACACAGATACGCAGTATTTT
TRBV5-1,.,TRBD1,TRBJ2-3,CASSLDGRRTGTQYF,TGCGCCAGCAGCTTAGACGGAAGGCGGACAGGTACGCAGTATTTT
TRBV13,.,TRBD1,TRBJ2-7,CVSSSRGQFYEQYF,TGTGTCAGTAGCTCTCGGGGACAGTTCTACGAGCAGTACTTC
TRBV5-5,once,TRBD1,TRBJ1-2,CASSATTGWGGYTF,TGTGCCAGCAGCGCAACGACAGGGTGGGGTGGCTACACGTTC
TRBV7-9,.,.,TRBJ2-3,CVSSRWGASTDTQYF,TGCGTCAGCAGCCGGTGGGGGGCCAGCACAGATACGCAGTATTTT
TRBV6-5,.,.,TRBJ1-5,CASSSTTGVNQPQHF,TGTGCCAGTAGTTCAACAACAGGAGTCAATCAGCCCCAGCATTTT
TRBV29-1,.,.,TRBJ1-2,CSVVERSYGYTF,TGCAGCGTTGTTGAGAGAAGCTATGGATACACCTTC
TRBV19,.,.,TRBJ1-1,CASSRNKRDTESFF,TGTGCCAGTAGTCGCAACAAGAGGGACACTGAATCTTTCTTT
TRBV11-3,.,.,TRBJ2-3,CASSLIFADTQYF,TGTGCGAGCAGCTTAATCTTCGCAGATACCCAGTATTTT
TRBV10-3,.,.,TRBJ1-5,CAISVGGTSNQPQHF,TGTGCCATCAGTGTCGGGGGTACTAGCAATCAGCCCCAGCATTTT
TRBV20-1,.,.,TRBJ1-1,CSAPQTGTDAFF,TGCAGTGCTCCTCAGACAGGCACTGACGCTTTCTTT
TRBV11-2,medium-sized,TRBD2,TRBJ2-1,CASSFASGLYNEQFF,TGTGCCAGCAGCTTTGCTAGCGGGCTCTACAATGAGCAGTTCTTC
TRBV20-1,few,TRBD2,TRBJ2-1,CSASTSGVSYNEQSF,TGCAGTGCTTCCACTAGCGGGGTCTCCTACAATGAGCAGTCCTTC
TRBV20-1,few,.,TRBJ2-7,CCASPIERYEQYF,TGCTGTGCTAGTCCCATCGAGAGGTACGAGCAGTACTTC
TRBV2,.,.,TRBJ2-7,CASRGHYEQYF,TGTGCCAGCAGGGGCCACTACGAGCAGTACTTC
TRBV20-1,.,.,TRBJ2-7,CSVTGLDFDGSYEQYF,TGCAGTGTTACTGGCTTAGATTTCGACGGGTCCTACGAGCAGTACTTC
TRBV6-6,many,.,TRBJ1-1,CASSLDRRNTEAFF,TGTGCCAGCAGTCTCGACAGACGAAACACTGAAGCTTTCTTT
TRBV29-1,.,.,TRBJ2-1,CSVTIGFPYNEQFF,TGTAGCGTCACTATCGGGTTTCCCTACAATGAGCAGTTCTTC
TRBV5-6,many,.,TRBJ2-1,CASSLSEPPHEFF,TGTGCCAGCAGCTTGAGTGAACCTCCTCATGAGTTCTTC
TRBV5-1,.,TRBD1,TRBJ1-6,CASRVDSGTGYSPLNF,TGCGCCAGCAGAGTGGATTCCGGGACAGGGTATTCACCCCTCAACTTT
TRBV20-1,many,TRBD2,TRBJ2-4,CSAREGSGGGFAKNIQYF,TGCAGTGCTAGAGAAGGCAGCGGGGGGGGGTTTGCCAAAAACATTCAGTACTTC
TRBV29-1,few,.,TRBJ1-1,CSVRPTVNTEAFF,TGCAGCGTCCGTCCGACAGTGAACACTGAAGCTTTCTTT
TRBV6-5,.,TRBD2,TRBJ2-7,CASGSTTSGAPSYEQYF,TGCGCCAGCGGTTCCACGACTAGCGGGGCCCCTTCCTACGAGCAGTACTTC
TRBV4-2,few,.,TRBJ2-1,CASSQDNGSSYNEQFF,TGTGCCAGCAGCCAAGATAACGGGAGCTCCTATAATGAGCAGTTCTTC
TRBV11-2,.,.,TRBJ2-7,CANSLVSNSYGQYF,TGTGCTAACAGCTTAGTCTCAAACTCCTACGGGCAGTACTTC
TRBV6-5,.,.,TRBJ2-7,CAGRGRTWDEQYF,TGTGCCGGCAGGGGACGGACTTGGGACGAGCAGTACTTC
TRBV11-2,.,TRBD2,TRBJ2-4,CASSPGTGGGEGIQYF,TGTGCTAGCAGCCCGGGGACTGGCGGGGGGGAGGGCATTCAGTACTTC
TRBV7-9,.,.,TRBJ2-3,CASSLETTHYF,TGCGCCAGCAGCTTAGAGACTACGCATTATTTT